These T cell receptor beta chains were read from a single sample in a study of spatial heterogeneity in lung cancer. TCRdb reanalysed the 5' RACE reads using MiXCR and keeps one entry per CDR3 protein. The repertoire includes over 85,000 distinct CDR3 sequences, 15% to 20% of them detected once, and about a fifth sits in the top ten. Sequencing used PBMCs, obtained at follow-up. These receptors were collected from a male donor with early-stage non-small cell lung cancer. The CDR3 runs from the conserved cysteine through the conserved F or W. D genes are given only for firm matches. Where a row states a size, it is once, few, many or the class of an expanded clone; other rows omit it.

>-|many|TRBV7-8|TRBJ2-3
CASSYGAGGLTDTQYF
TGTGCCAGCAGCTATGGTGCTGGGGGGCTAACAGATACGCAGTATTTT
>TRBD1|-|TRBV6-1|TRBJ1-1
CASRTRTGGSEAFF
TGTGCCAGCAGGACCCGGACAGGAGGGTCTGAAGCTTTCTTT
>-|-|TRBV24-1|TRBJ2-3
CATSDFSDWADTQYF
TGTGCCACCAGTGATTTTAGCGACTGGGCAGATACGCAGTATTTT
>TRBD2|-|TRBV7-9|TRBJ2-2
CASSLGTSGRTGELFF
TGTGCCAGCAGCCTAGGGACTAGCGGGAGAACCGGGGAGCTGTTTTTT
>-|-|TRBV7-8|TRBJ1-6
CASSRTTVPSYNSPLHF
TGTGCCAGCAGCCGGACGACGGTGCCCTCCTATAATTCACCCCTCCACTTT
>TRBD1|-|TRBV7-2|TRBJ2-3
CTSSFRQGWTDTQYF
TGTACCAGCAGCTTTAGACAGGGATGGACAGATACGCAGTATTTT
>-|-|TRBV2|TRBJ2-1
CASRADNYNEQFF
TGTGCCAGCAGGGCCGACAACTACAATGAGCAGTTCTTC
>-|few|TRBV20-1|TRBJ2-7
CSASGADYYEQYF
TGCAGTGCTAGTGGGGCAGACTACTACGAGCAGTACTTC
>-|-|TRBV11-3|TRBJ2-2
CASSLVGSTTGELFF
TGTGCCAGCAGCTTAGTTGGCAGTACCACCGGGGAGCTGTTTTTT
>-|few|TRBV24-1|TRBJ2-7
CATSDFTGEQYF
TGTGCCACCAGTGATTTCACAGGGGAGCAGTACTTC
>-|-|TRBV5-1|TRBJ1-3
CASSLAGFGNTIYF
TGCGCCAGCAGCTTGGCCGGGTTCGGAAACACCATATATTTT
>TRBD2|once|TRBV10-3|TRBJ2-3
CAISGGLAPDTQYF
TGTGCCATCAGTGGGGGACTAGCACCAGATACGCAGTATTTT
>-|-|TRBV19|TRBJ2-1
CASSISLVGTHEQFF
TGTGCCAGTAGTATCTCTCTTGTTGGGACGCATGAGCAGTTCTTC
>-|few|TRBV5-6|TRBJ2-2
CASSPRPNTGELFF
TGTGCCAGCAGCCCCCGCCCTAACACCGGGGAGCTGTTTTTT
>-|-|TRBV10-2|TRBJ2-7
CASSERDVYEQYF
TGCGCCAGCAGTGAGAGGGACGTCTACGAGCAGTACTTC
>-|-|TRBV20-1|TRBJ2-3
CSEESFTSGTDTQYF
TGCAGTGAGGAATCCTTTACTAGTGGCACAGATACGCAGTATTTT
>TRBD2|once|TRBV7-2|TRBJ2-4
CASSSRAGGAKNIQYF
TGTGCCAGCAGCTCTCGAGCGGGAGGGGCCAAAAACATTCAGTACTTC
>-|few|TRBV7-8|TRBJ2-1
CASSPDRVNEQFF
TGTGCCAGCAGCCCGGACAGAGTCAATGAGCAGTTCTTC
>-|-|TRBV10-1|TRBJ1-2
CATAGKPSFNYGYTF
TGCGCCACCGCTGGGAAGCCCAGCTTCAACTATGGCTACACCTTC
>-|few|TRBV5-6|TRBJ1-6
CASSLTAYNSPLHF
TGTGCCAGCAGCCTGACAGCCTATAATTCACCCCTCCACTTT
>TRBD2|-|TRBV7-2|TRBJ2-1
CASSQRRSGAFNEQFF
TGTGCCAGCAGCCAACGTCGTAGCGGGGCCTTCAATGAGCAGTTCTTC
>-|few|TRBV2|TRBJ2-2
CASSEGLGRGLRTGELFF
TGTGCCAGCAGTGAAGGACTTGGGCGGGGGCTACGGACCGGGGAGCTGTTTTTT
>-|few|TRBV3-1|TRBJ2-7
CASSRLGQPEQYF
TGTGCCAGCAGCCGATTAGGTCAGCCCGAGCAGTACTTC
>TRBD1|few|TRBV30|TRBJ2-6
CAWSVLRTGLSGANVLTF
TGTGCCTGGAGTGTACTTCGGACAGGCCTCTCTGGGGCCAACGTCCTGACTTTC
>-|-|TRBV24-1|TRBJ2-5
CATSESPVQETQYF
TGTGCCACCAGTGAATCTCCGGTCCAAGAGACCCAGTACTTC
>-|-|TRBV10-3|TRBJ1-2
CAISEADGIYGYTF
TGTGCCATCAGTGAGGCGGACGGAATCTATGGCTACACCTTC
>-|-|TRBV28|TRBJ2-6
CASSEGVAGANVLTF
TGTGCCAGTTCTGAGGGGGTAGCTGGGGCCAACGTCCTGACTTTC
>-|-|TRBV27|TRBJ1-1
CASSLYGEGLAFF
TGTGCCAGCAGTTTATATGGGGAGGGCTTAGCTTTCTTT
>-|few|TRBV27|TRBJ2-7
CASSFGQRVYEQYF
TGTGCCAGCAGTTTCGGGCAGAGAGTCTACGAGCAGTACTTC
>TRBD1|-|TRBV20-1|TRBJ1-1
CSARVPTGGTNTEAFF
TGCAGTGCTAGAGTCCCCACAGGGGGCACGAACACTGAAGCTTTCTTT
>TRBD2|-|TRBV7-2|TRBJ2-1
CASGLAGGSSYNEQFF
TGTGCCAGCGGACTAGCGGGGGGGAGCTCCTACAATGAGCAGTTCTTC
>-|-|TRBV12-3/TRBV12-4|TRBJ1-3
CASSSVGVTGNTIYF
TGTGCCAGCAGTTCGGTCGGGGTAACTGGAAACACCATATATTTT
>-|-|TRBV3-1|TRBJ1-1
CASSPYARDTEAFF
TGTGCCAGCAGCCCCTACGCACGCGACACTGAAGCTTTCTTT
>-|few|TRBV20-1|TRBJ1-1
CSARDSGGMNTEAFF
TGCAGTGCTAGAGATTCCGGAGGCATGAACACTGAAGCTTTCTTT
>-|few|TRBV6-5|TRBJ1-4
CASSKGRNEKLFF
TGTGCCAGCAGTAAGGGCAGGAATGAAAAACTGTTTTTT
>-|few|TRBV6-6|TRBJ1-2
CASSYSQEWSYTF
TGTGCCAGCAGTTACTCGCAGGAATGGAGCTACACCTTC
>-|few|TRBV18|TRBJ1-1
CASCPSLNTEAFF
TGTGCCAGCTGTCCTAGCTTGAACACTGAAGCTTTCTTT
>-|many|TRBV3-1|TRBJ2-7
CASSQDGRGGEQYF
TGTGCCAGCAGCCAAGATGGCAGGGGAGGCGAGCAGTACTTC
>-|few|TRBV20-1|TRBJ2-5
CSASAPGPETQYF
TGCAGTGCCAGTGCCCCCGGGCCAGAGACCCAGTACTTC
>-|few|TRBV2|TRBJ2-3
CASTSGLGAGDTQYF
TGTGCCTCCACCTCCGGGCTTGGGGCCGGAGATACGCAGTATTTT
>-|many|TRBV4-1|TRBJ1-1
CASSTSPRRPEDTEAFF
TGCGCCAGCAGCACCAGCCCCCGGCGTCCGGAAGACACTGAAGCTTTCTTT
>TRBD1|-|TRBV2|TRBJ2-2
CASSAGQDTGELFF
TGTGCCAGCAGTGCGGGACAGGACACCGGGGAGCTGTTTTTT
>TRBD2|-|TRBV19|TRBJ2-6
CASSIPGLAGAGANVLTF
TGTGCCAGTAGTATCCCTGGACTAGCGGGAGCTGGGGCCAACGTCCTGACTTTC
>TRBD1|few|TRBV3-1|TRBJ1-4
CASSPTGGPNEKLFF
TGTGCCAGCAGTCCTACAGGGGGCCCTAATGAAAAACTGTTTTTT
>TRBD2|-|TRBV20-1|TRBJ2-2
CSARGLAGEGTWELFF
TGCAGTGCTAGAGGACTAGCGGGAGAAGGGACCTGGGAGCTGTTTTTT
>TRBD2|few|TRBV20-1|TRBJ2-5
CSARVSGGRETQYF
TGCAGTGCTAGGGTTAGCGGGGGTAGGGAGACCCAGTACTTC
>-|-|TRBV19|TRBJ1-1
CASSYLVGRQVNTEAFF
TGTGCCAGTAGTTATCTGGTCGGGAGACAAGTGAACACTGAAGCTTTCTTT
>TRBD2|few|TRBV3-1|TRBJ2-2
CASRAGLSNTGELFF
TGTGCCAGCAGAGCGGGACTCTCGAACACCGGGGAGCTGTTTTTT
>-|-|TRBV14|TRBJ2-5
CASSQGGRETQYF
TGTGCCAGCAGCCAAGGGGGCCGGGAGACCCAGTACTTC
>-|few|TRBV6-1|TRBJ2-6
CASSARRSEGANVLTF
TGTGCCAGCAGCGCCAGACGGTCCGAGGGGGCCAACGTCCTGACTTTC
>TRBD2|few|TRBV3-1|TRBJ2-3
CASSPSRPGRGATDTQYF
TGTGCCAGCAGCCCGAGCCGGCCAGGGCGGGGGGCCACAGATACGCAGTATTTT
>-|-|TRBV5-1|TRBJ2-2
CASSSQTTNTGELFF
TGCGCCAGCAGCTCACAGACCACGAACACCGGGGAGCTGTTTTTT
>TRBD1|-|TRBV19|TRBJ1-1
CASSIDGTAHTEAFF
TGTGCCAGTAGTATCGACGGGACAGCCCACACTGAAGCTTTCTTT
>-|-|TRBV4-1|TRBJ2-7
CASSQDTRYEQYF
TGCGCCAGCAGCCAAGATACTAGGTACGAGCAGTACTTC
>-|-|TRBV5-6|TRBJ2-2
CASSSGTFTGELFF
TGTGCCAGCAGCTCCGGGACATTCACCGGGGAGCTGTTTTTT
>-|many|TRBV18|TRBJ2-4
CASSPLTARGTKNIQYF
TGTGCCAGCTCACCCCTAACGGCGCGGGGAACCAAAAACATTCAGTACTTC
>-|-|TRBV7-9|TRBJ2-1
CASSPQGFRNNEQFF
TGTGCCAGCAGCCCGCAGGGTTTCAGAAACAATGAGCAGTTCTTC